This entry features one T cell receptor beta chain sequence. This sample includes further DNA sequences coding for the same CDR3. A multiplex PCR was run with 60 Vbeta primers and 13 Jbeta primers. Assay used: immunoSEQ multiplex PCR; TCRdb lists only in-frame clones, some missing. This sample has about 120,000 clones, with about 74% found just once. The sample is drawn from a study of cytomegalovirus exposure and HLA in healthy donors. Study background: HLA-typed donors contributed 65 million to 95 million unique TCRs, which were held in an early data release.

Germline CDR1 is ENHRY and CDR2 is SYGVKD. V lost 1 base, J lost 3 bases, and 9 bases lay in between. The CDR3 is made up of 14 amino acids. The sequencing input was PBMCs. V is TRBV10-3 and J is TRBJ1-1, with D unclear. This clonotype originated in a woman between 35 and 50 years old in good health and CMV-seropositive. CDR3: CAISEYRGDTEAFF. Written as DNA, the CDR3 is TGTGCCATCAGTGAGTACCGCGGGGACACTGAAGCTTTCTTT.